The rows below give T cell receptor beta chains drawn from one sample of a study of shared clonotypes between healthy human individuals. TCRdb keeps only in-frame clones here, not all; method: immunoSEQ multiplex PCR. There are roughly 1 million clones in the sample; under 80% occur only once, and about 1.5% lies in the top ten. Material: memory CD4+ T cells sorted from blood. These receptors were collected from a man younger than 30 in good health. Both conserved end residues are part of each CDR3. D genes are given only for firm matches. Where a row states a size, it is once, few, many or the class of an expanded clone; other rows omit it.

d_call	j_call	v_call	clone_size	cdr3_aa	cdr3_nt
.	TRBJ2-7	TRBV2	.	CASSVQGRPYEQYF	TGTGCCAGCAGTGTCCAGGGTAGGCCCTACGAGCAGTACTTC
.	TRBJ2-3	TRBV5-6	.	CASSPRLDTQYF	TGTGCCAGCAGCCCTCGTTTAGATACGCAGTATTTT
TRBD2	TRBJ2-1	TRBV5-6	.	CASSSASGSNEQFF	TGTGCCAGCAGCTCGGCTAGCGGGAGTAATGAGCAGTTCTTC
.	TRBJ1-2	TRBV6-4	many	CASSLQQGGGYTF	TGTGCCAGCAGTTTACAACAGGGAGGAGGCTACACCTTC
TRBD1	TRBJ1-6	TRBV6-5	.	CASSFWDRENSPLHF	TGTGCCAGCAGTTTTTGGGACAGGGAAAATTCACCCCTCCACTTT
.	TRBJ2-1	TRBV9	.	CASSVTTGTKYNEQFF	TGTGCCAGCAGCGTTACCACCGGGACGAAGTACAATGAGCAGTTCTTC
TRBD1	TRBJ1-1	TRBV2	few	CASSEIRDREAFF	TGTGCCAGCAGTGAAATCAGGGACAGAGAAGCTTTCTTT
.	TRBJ1-3	TRBV6-6	few	CASKGGSTGNTIYF	TGTGCCAGCAAAGGAGGGAGCACTGGAAACACCATATATTTT
.	TRBJ1-5	TRBV5-8	.	CASSLGVVLDQPQHF	TGTGCCAGCAGCTTGGGAGTAGTCCTCGATCAGCCCCAGCATTTT
TRBD1	TRBJ2-7	TRBV2	.	CASGRQGGPYEQYF	TGTGCCAGTGGTCGACAGGGGGGGCCCTACGAGCAGTACTTC
.	TRBJ2-7	TRBV6-1	.	CASTSAWEQYF	TGTGCCAGTACGTCCGCCTGGGAGCAGTACTTC
.	TRBJ2-5	TRBV5-3	.	CARSLVFLGERETQYF	TGTGCCAGAAGCTTGGTGTTTTTAGGGGAGAGGGAGACCCAGTACTTC
.	TRBJ2-3	TRBV15	.	CATSRDGSSTDTQYF	TGTGCCACCAGCAGAGACGGATCTAGCACAGATACGCAGTATTTT
.	TRBJ1-2	TRBV11-2	few	CASSFTGPGGYTF	TGTGCCAGCAGCTTTACCGGGCCTGGGGGCTACACCTTC
TRBD2	TRBJ2-1	TRBV4-2	once	CASSQDYAGGPSEQFF	TGTGCCAGCAGCCAAGATTACGCGGGGGGGCCCAGTGAGCAGTTCTTC
.	TRBJ2-5	TRBV7-2	once	CASSLARVGNQETQYF	TGTGCCAGCAGCTTAGCGAGGGTAGGGAACCAAGAGACCCAGTACTTC
TRBD1	TRBJ1-1	TRBV5-4	few	CASSPPAGGTEAFF	TGTGCCAGCAGCCCCCCGGCAGGGGGCACTGAAGCTTTCTTT
.	TRBJ2-5	TRBV7-2	.	CASREQETQYF	TGTGCCAGCAGGGAGCAAGAGACCCAGTACTTC
.	TRBJ2-3	TRBV10-1	.	CASSEASSADTQYF	TGCGCCAGCAGTGAGGCATCAAGTGCAGATACGCAGTATTTT
TRBD2	TRBJ2-3	TRBV7-2	.	CASSRDGGVDTQYF	TGTGCCAGCAGCCGCGATGGGGGGGTAGATACGCAGTATTTT
.	TRBJ2-7	TRBV6-6	.	CASRPPQNTYEQYF	TGTGCCAGCAGGCCCCCCCAGAATACCTACGAGCAGTACTTC
.	TRBJ1-2	TRBV29-1	once	CSVEDQRGAGNYGYTF	TGCAGCGTTGAAGATCAAAGGGGGGCTGGGAACTATGGCTACACCTTC
TRBD1	TRBJ2-2	TRBV6-1	few	CASSETGADNTGELFF	TGTGCCAGCAGTGAGACAGGGGCCGATAACACCGGGGAGCTGTTTTTT
.	TRBJ2-7	TRBV20-1	.	CSARGRDEQYF	TGCAGTGCTAGAGGACGGGACGAGCAGTACTTC
.	TRBJ1-3	TRBV27	.	CASSPTVGNTIYF	TGTGCCAGCAGCCCAACAGTTGGAAACACCATATATTTT
TRBD1	TRBJ1-5	TRBV19	.	CASNSRQGSSQPQHF	TGTGCCAGTAATTCTCGACAGGGGAGTAGTCAGCCCCAGCATTTT
TRBD2	TRBJ2-5	TRBV28	.	CASSTSSGGLQETQYF	TGTGCCAGCAGTACGAGTAGCGGGGGACTACAAGAGACCCAGTACTTC
.	TRBJ2-2	TRBV5-1	.	CASSSGHAGELFF	TGCGCCAGCAGCTCTGGACACGCCGGGGAGCTGTTTTTT
.	TRBJ1-6	TRBV5-6	.	CASSSIKPREGNSPLHF	TGTGCCAGCAGCTCAATAAAACCTAGAGAGGGTAATTCACCCCTCCACTTT
.	TRBJ2-3	TRBV5-4	.	CASSGPGRGSPGDTQYF	TGTGCCAGCAGCGGACCAGGCAGGGGCAGCCCAGGAGATACGCAGTATTTT
TRBD1	TRBJ2-3	TRBV7-6	.	CASSLKGAPTDTQYF	TGTGCCAGCAGCTTAAAGGGGGCCCCCACAGATACGCAGTATTTT
.	TRBJ1-1	TRBV29-1	once	CSGFLEGDTEAFF	TGCAGCGGATTTTTGGAGGGGGACACTGAAGCTTTCTTT
.	TRBJ2-3	TRBV7-2	.	CASSLDGSTDTQYF	TGTGCCAGCAGCTTAGACGGGAGCACAGATACGCAGTATTTT
TRBD1	TRBJ2-2	TRBV2	.	CASRGQGSTGELFF	TGTGCCAGCAGGGGACAGGGTAGCACCGGGGAGCTGTTTTTT
.	TRBJ1-5	TRBV5-4	.	CASSLAGSDQPQHF	TGTGCCAGCAGCTTGGCAGGTAGCGATCAGCCCCAGCATTTT
TRBD2	TRBJ2-5	TRBV19	.	CASTPRGGLFKTQYF	TGTGCCAGTACCCCTCGGGGAGGGCTCTTTAAGACCCAGTACTTC
TRBD1	TRBJ1-4	TRBV27	.	CASSPRDRGRASEKLFF	TGTGCCAGCAGCCCGCGGGACAGGGGTAGAGCTAGTGAAAAACTGTTTTTT
.	TRBJ2-3	TRBV11-3	many	CASSLQGGTQYF	TGTGCCAGCAGCCTACAGGGAGGGACGCAGTATTTT
.	TRBJ2-7	TRBV6-5	.	CASSSSLTYEQYF	TGTGCCAGCAGCTCCTCCCTAACCTACGAGCAGTACTTC
.	TRBJ1-1	TRBV7-9	few	CASSLLMNTEAFF	TGTGCCAGCAGCTTATTGATGAACACTGAAGCTTTCTTT
.	TRBJ2-1	TRBV19	.	CASSIWGSYNEQFF	TGTGCCAGTAGTATATGGGGGTCCTACAATGAGCAGTTCTTC
.	TRBJ1-1	TRBV11-2	.	CASSLGDGYTEAFF	TGTGCCAGCAGCTTAGGGGACGGATACACTGAAGCTTTCTTT
TRBD1	TRBJ2-7	TRBV5-5	.	CASSLEPGQVVHEQYF	TGTGCCAGCAGCCTCGAGCCGGGACAGGTCGTCCACGAGCAGTACTTC